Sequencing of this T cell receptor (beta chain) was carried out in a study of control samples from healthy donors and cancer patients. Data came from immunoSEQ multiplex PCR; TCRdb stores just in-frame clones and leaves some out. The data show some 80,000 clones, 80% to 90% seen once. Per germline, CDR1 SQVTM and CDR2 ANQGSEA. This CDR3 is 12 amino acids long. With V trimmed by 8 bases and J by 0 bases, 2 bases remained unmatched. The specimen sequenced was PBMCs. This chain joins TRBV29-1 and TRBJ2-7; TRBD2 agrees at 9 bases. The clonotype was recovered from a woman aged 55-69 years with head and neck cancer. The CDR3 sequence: CSFSGSSYEQYF. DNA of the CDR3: TGCAGCTTTAGCGGGAGCTCCTACGAGCAGTACTTC.